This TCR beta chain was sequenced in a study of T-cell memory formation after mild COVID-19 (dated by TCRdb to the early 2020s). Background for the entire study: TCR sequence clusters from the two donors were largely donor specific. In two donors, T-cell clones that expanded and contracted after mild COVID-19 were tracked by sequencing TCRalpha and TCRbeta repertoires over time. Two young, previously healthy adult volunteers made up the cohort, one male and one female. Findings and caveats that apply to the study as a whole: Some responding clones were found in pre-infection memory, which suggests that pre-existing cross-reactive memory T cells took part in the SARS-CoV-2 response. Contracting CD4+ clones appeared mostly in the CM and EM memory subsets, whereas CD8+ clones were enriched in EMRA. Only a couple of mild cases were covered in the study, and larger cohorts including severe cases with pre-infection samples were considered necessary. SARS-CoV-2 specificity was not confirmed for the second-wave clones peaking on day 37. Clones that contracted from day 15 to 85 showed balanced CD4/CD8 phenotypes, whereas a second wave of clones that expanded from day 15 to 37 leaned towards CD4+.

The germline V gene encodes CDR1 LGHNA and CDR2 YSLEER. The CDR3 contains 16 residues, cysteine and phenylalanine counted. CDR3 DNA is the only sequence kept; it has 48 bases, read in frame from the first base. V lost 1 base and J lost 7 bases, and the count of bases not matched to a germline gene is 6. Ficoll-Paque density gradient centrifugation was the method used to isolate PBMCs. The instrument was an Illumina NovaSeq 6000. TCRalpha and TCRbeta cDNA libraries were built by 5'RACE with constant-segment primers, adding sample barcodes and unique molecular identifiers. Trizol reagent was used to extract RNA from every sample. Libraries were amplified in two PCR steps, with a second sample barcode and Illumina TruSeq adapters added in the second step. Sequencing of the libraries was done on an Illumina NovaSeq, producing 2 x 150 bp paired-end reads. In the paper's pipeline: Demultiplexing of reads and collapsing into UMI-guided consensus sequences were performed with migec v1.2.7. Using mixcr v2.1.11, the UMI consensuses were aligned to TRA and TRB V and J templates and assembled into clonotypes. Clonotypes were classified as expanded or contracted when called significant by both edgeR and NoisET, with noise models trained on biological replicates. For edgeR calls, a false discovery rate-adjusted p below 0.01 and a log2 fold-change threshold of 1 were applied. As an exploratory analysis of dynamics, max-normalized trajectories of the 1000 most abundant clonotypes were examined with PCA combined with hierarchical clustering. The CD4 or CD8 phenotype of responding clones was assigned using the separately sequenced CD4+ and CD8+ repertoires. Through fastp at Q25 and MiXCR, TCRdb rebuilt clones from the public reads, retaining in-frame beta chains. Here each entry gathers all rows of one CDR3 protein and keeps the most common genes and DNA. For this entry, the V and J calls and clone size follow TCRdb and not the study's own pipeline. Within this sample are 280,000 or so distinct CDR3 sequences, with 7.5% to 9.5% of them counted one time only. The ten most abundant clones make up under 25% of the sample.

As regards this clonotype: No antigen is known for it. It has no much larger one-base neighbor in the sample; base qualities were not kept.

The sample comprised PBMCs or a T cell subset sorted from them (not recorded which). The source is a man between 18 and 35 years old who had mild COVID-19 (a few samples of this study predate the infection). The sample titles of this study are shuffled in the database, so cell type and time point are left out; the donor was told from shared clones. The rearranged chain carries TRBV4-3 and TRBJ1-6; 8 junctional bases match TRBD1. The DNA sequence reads TGCGCCAGCAGCCAAGGTTGGAACAGGGGGAATTCACCCCTCCACTTT. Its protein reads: CASSQGWNRGNSPLHF.